This T cell receptor (beta chain) originates from a study of vaccination effects on CD4 cells after COVID-19 (dated by TCRdb to 2022 to 2024). Regarding the complete study: In the ViraFEST assay, PBMC were stimulated with viral peptide pools, and antigen-specific CD4+ T cell clonotypes were then identified by expansion using TCR sequencing. Participants received two doses of either the BNT162b2 or the mRNA-1273 mRNA SARS-CoV-2 vaccine. Each well held fewer than 2.5 million PBMC cultured in IMDM containing 5% human AB serum, 10 IU/ml IL-2 and gentamicin, along with approximately 10 ug/ml peptides. SARS-CoV-2 spike-specific CD4+ TCR repertoires were compared before and after mRNA vaccination in COVID-19 convalescent patients and in infection-naive vaccine recipients. Altogether, 10 COVID-19 convalescent patients and 4 SARS-CoV-2-naive healthy vaccine recipients made up the full study. Cultures from other donors in the study were sequenced using the Oncomine TCR Beta short-read assay on an Illumina iSeq 100.

On this clone: The antigen it binds to is not known. Per-base qualities were not stored, and no clone one base away is much larger.

After more than 9 days of culture, CD4+ T cells were isolated with the EasySep CD4+ T cell isolation kit. None of the healthy vaccine recipients had a prior SARS-CoV-2 infection, which was confirmed by nucleocapsid antibody tests that came back negative both before and after vaccination. On days 3 and 7, half of the culture medium was replaced with fresh IL-2-containing medium. Unless noted otherwise, every peptide stimulation condition was cultured in triplicate wells. PBMC were separated from whole blood using Ficoll-Paque Plus gradient centrifugation and were then either cryopreserved at -140C or used fresh. Genomic DNA was extracted from cultured CD4+ T cells with the QIAamp micro DNA kit. Results and caveats for the whole study, not just this receptor: Clones induced by infection and clones induced by vaccination both contracted markedly at late timepoints after vaccination, which fits with T cell responses waning over time. Among healthy vaccine recipients, nearly all vaccine-induced clones were SARS-CoV-2 mono-reactive, and just 1 of 255 was cross-reactive with common cold coronaviruses. The study was limited by a small number of convalescent patients and lacked early post-infection timepoints.

Libraries were made using the immunoSEQ multiplex PCR assay. DNA from the CD4+ T cells that had been cultured and isolated underwent TCR beta CDR3 sequencing. Turning to the authors' computational methods: The analysis removed non-productive TCR sequences, trimmed reads to the CDR3 region, and retained only CDR3s that were 7 or more amino acids long. The MANAFEST web app was used to identify antigen-specific clonotypes by comparing expansion in peptide wells with expansion in reference cultures. For clones to be considered positive, expansion at FDR<0.05 versus reference and all other wells, an odds ratio above 5, and a frequency above 0.1% in two replicate wells were required. A clonotype was defined as cross-reactive if the clonotype was significantly expanded both in SARS-CoV-2 spike wells and in at least one common cold coronavirus spike condition. Levenshtein distance calculated with the stringdist R package was used to assess CDR3 similarity, and unrooted trees were constructed with ape in R 3.6.1. Here the immuneACCESS table is served through TCRdb, limited to in-frame sequences with V and J called. Missing clones are a known gap in these copies; in checked studies unresolved V genes cover under half, and the rest lacks a known reason. V and J calls and clone size are copied from that table; D and trimming were computed from the DNA. Within this sample are 50,000 to 75,000 clones, with approximately 80% of them counted one time only. The top ten clonotypes cover 2.5% to 3.5% of the sample.

CDR1 and CDR2, per the germline V gene, are MNHEY and SVGAGI. The cysteine opens and the phenylalanine closes a CDR3 of 14 amino acids. Only the CDR3 portion is preserved as DNA: 42 bases, with reading frame beginning at the first base. V sheds 7 bases and J sheds 4 bases, leaving 16 bases between their ends. The clonotype was recovered from a human donor who received a COVID-19 vaccine. The chain is made from TRBV6-5 and TRBJ2-5; no D segment can be confidently identified. The specimen comprised CD4+ T cells from PBMCs cultured without peptide, sampled before COVID-19 vaccination. The nucleotide sequence reads as follows: TGTGCCAGCACTTCCCCCGGAAATAGAGAGACCCAGTACTTC. Its product reads: CASTSPGNRETQYF.